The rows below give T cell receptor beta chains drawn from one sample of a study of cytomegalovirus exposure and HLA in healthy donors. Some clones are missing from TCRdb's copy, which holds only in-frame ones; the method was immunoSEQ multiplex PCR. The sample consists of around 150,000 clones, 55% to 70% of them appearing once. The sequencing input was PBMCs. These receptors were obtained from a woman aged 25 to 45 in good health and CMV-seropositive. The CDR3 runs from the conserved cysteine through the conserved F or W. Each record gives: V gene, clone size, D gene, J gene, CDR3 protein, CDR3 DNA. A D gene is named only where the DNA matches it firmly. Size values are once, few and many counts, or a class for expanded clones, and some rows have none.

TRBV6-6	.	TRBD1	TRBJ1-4	CASTQGGTEKLFF	TGTGCCAGCACCCAGGGGGGAACGGAAAAACTGTTTTTT
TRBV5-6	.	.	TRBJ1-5	CASSFGGGQPQHF	TGTGCCAGCAGCTTCGGGGGAGGTCAGCCCCAGCATTTT
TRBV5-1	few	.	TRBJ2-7	CASSSVSSYEQYF	TGCGCCAGCTCGTCCGTCTCGTCCTACGAGCAGTACTTC
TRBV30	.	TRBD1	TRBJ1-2	CAGQGGDYGYTF	TGTGCCGGACAGGGGGGTGACTATGGCTACACCTTC
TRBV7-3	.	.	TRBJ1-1	CASSSQGTEAFF	TGTGCCAGCAGCTCTCAGGGCACTGAAGCTTTCTTT
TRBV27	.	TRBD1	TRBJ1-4	CASSPSTDRVEKLFF	TGTGCCAGCAGTCCCTCCACGGACAGGGTTGAAAAACTGTTTTTT
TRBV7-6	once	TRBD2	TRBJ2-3	CASSLAGTSGPSTDTQYF	TGTGCCAGCAGCTTGGCCGGGACTAGCGGCCCTAGCACAGATACGCAGTATTTT
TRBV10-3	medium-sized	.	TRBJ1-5	CAISGSNQPQHF	TGTGCCATCAGTGGCAGTAATCAGCCCCAGCATTTT
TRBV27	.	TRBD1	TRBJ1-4	CASSLLLTGGVEKLFF	TGTGCCAGCAGTTTGCTCCTGACAGGGGGAGTGGAAAAACTGTTTTTT
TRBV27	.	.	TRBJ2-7	CASSLIARAGYEQYF	TGTGCCAGCAGTTTAATCGCAAGAGCGGGTTACGAGCAGTACTTC
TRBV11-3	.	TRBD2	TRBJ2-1	CASSPGLAGGHEQFF	TGTGCCAGCAGCCCCGGACTAGCGGGAGGACATGAGCAGTTCTTC
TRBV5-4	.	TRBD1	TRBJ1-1	CASRLTGGLNTEAFF	TGTGCCAGCAGACTAACAGGGGGCTTGAACACTGAAGCTTTCTTT
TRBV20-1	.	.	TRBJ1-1	CSAWDSFGAFF	TGCAGTGCTTGGGACTCCTTTGGGGCTTTCTTT
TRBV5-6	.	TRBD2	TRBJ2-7	CASSPFTSGLGVYEQYF	TGTGCCAGCAGCCCCTTCACTAGCGGTCTTGGGGTCTACGAGCAGTACTTC
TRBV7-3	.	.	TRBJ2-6	CASSLKSGSGANVLTF	TGTGCCAGCAGCCTAAAGTCCGGGTCTGGGGCCAACGTCCTGACTTTC
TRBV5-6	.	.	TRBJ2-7	CASSSQGYEQYF	TGTGCCAGCAGCTCGCAGGGATACGAGCAGTACTTC
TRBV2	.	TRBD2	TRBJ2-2	CASRPGLAGGSNTGELFF	TGTGCCAGCAGACCGGGACTAGCGGGGGGATCGAACACCGGGGAGCTGTTTTTT
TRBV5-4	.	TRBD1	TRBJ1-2	CASSLEDREVGGYTF	TGTGCCAGCAGCTTAGAGGACAGGGAAGTGGGTGGCTACACCTTC
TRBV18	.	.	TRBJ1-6	CASSGEVEGSPLHF	TGTGCCAGCTCGGGGGAGGTGGAGGGATCACCCCTCCACTTT
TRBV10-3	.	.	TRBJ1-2	CAIKNDRGYGYTF	TGTGCCATCAAAAATGATCGCGGCTATGGCTACACCTTC
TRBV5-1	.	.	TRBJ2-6	CASSLQASGANVLTF	TGCGCCAGCAGCTTACAGGCTTCTGGGGCCAACGTCCTGACTTTC
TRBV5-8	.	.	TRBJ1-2	CASSPADSYGYTF	TGTGCCAGCAGCCCCGCAGATTCCTATGGCTACACCTTC
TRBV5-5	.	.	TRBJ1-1	CASSLGTGSLNTEAFF	TGTGCCAGCAGCTTGGGGACGGGAAGCTTGAACACTGAAGCTTTCTTT
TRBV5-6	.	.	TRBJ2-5	CASSRSETQYF	TGTGCCAGCAGCCGGTCGGAGACCCAGTACTTC
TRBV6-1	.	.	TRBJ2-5	CASSPNGGETQYF	TGTGCCAGCAGCCCCAACGGGGGAGAGACCCAGTACTTC
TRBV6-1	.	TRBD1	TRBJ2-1	CASSFDRGSVNEQFF	TGTGCCAGCAGTTTCGACAGGGGGAGTGTCAATGAGCAGTTCTTC
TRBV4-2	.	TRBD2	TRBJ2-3	CASSQDLGAGGTDTQYF	TGTGCCAGCAGCCAAGATCTTGGGGCGGGAGGGACAGATACGCAGTATTTT
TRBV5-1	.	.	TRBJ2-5	CASSLDAGTQTQYF	TGCGCCAGCAGCTTGGACGCGGGAACCCAGACCCAGTACTTC
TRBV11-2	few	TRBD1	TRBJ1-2	CASSLAGTERYGYTF	TGTGCCAGCAGCTTAGCTGGGACAGAACGCTATGGCTACACCTTC
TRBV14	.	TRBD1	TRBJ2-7	CASSHRGRDEQYF	TGTGCCAGCAGCCACAGGGGGCGAGACGAGCAGTACTTC
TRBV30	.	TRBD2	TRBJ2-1	CAWNGKGLAGGEQFF	TGTGCCTGGAACGGAAAAGGACTAGCGGGGGGTGAGCAGTTCTTC
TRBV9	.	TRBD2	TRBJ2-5	CASSGGGSEETQYF	TGTGCCAGCAGCGGGGGCGGGAGTGAGGAGACCCAGTACTTC
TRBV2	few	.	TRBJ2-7	CASSEGTYEQYF	TGTGCCAGCAGTGAGGGCACCTACGAGCAGTACTTC
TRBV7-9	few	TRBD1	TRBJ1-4	CASSLMGQGPGGKLFF	TGTGCCAGCAGCTTAATGGGACAGGGACCGGGGGGAAAACTGTTTTTT
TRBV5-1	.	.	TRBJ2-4	CASGTGEAGKNIQYF	TGCGCCAGCGGTACGGGTGAGGCCGGCAAAAACATTCAGTACTTC
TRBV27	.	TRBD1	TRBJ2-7	CASSQRTGGFEQYF	TGTGCCAGCAGTCAACGGACAGGGGGCTTCGAGCAGTACTTC
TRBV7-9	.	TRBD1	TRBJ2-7	CASSSTGVGEQYF	TGTGCCAGCAGCTCGACAGGGGTAGGAGAGCAGTACTTC
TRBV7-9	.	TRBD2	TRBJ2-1	CASSLEGVSGEQFF	TGTGCCAGCAGCTTAGAGGGAGTTAGCGGGGAGCAGTTCTTC
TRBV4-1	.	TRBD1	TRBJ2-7	CASSPTGGGSYEQYF	TGCGCCAGCAGCCCGACAGGGGGTGGTTCCTACGAGCAGTACTTC
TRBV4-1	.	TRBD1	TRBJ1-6	CASSQEGQGGSPLHF	TGCGCCAGCAGCCAAGAAGGACAGGGGGGATCACCCCTCCACTTT
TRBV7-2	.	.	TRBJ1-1	CASSTRRVMGTEAFF	TGTGCCAGCAGTACAAGGAGGGTTATGGGCACTGAAGCTTTCTTT
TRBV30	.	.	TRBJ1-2	CAWSRGKVGSYTF	TGTGCCTGGAGTAGGGGCAAGGTGGGGAGCTACACCTTC
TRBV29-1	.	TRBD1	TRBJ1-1	CSVGRDRGQRAFF	TGCAGCGTTGGCCGGGACAGGGGGCAGAGAGCTTTCTTT
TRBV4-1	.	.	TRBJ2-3	CASSTVKGILGTDTQYF	TGCGCCAGCAGCACCGTAAAGGGGATCCTCGGCACAGATACGCAGTATTTT
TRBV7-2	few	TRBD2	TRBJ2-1	CASSRGVAGRGNEQFF	TGTGCCAGCAGCCGAGGCGTAGCGGGACGGGGGAATGAGCAGTTCTTC
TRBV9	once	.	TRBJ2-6	CASSVGGGRTGANVLTF	TGTGCCAGCAGCGTAGGCGGGGGCAGAACTGGGGCCAACGTCCTGACTTTC